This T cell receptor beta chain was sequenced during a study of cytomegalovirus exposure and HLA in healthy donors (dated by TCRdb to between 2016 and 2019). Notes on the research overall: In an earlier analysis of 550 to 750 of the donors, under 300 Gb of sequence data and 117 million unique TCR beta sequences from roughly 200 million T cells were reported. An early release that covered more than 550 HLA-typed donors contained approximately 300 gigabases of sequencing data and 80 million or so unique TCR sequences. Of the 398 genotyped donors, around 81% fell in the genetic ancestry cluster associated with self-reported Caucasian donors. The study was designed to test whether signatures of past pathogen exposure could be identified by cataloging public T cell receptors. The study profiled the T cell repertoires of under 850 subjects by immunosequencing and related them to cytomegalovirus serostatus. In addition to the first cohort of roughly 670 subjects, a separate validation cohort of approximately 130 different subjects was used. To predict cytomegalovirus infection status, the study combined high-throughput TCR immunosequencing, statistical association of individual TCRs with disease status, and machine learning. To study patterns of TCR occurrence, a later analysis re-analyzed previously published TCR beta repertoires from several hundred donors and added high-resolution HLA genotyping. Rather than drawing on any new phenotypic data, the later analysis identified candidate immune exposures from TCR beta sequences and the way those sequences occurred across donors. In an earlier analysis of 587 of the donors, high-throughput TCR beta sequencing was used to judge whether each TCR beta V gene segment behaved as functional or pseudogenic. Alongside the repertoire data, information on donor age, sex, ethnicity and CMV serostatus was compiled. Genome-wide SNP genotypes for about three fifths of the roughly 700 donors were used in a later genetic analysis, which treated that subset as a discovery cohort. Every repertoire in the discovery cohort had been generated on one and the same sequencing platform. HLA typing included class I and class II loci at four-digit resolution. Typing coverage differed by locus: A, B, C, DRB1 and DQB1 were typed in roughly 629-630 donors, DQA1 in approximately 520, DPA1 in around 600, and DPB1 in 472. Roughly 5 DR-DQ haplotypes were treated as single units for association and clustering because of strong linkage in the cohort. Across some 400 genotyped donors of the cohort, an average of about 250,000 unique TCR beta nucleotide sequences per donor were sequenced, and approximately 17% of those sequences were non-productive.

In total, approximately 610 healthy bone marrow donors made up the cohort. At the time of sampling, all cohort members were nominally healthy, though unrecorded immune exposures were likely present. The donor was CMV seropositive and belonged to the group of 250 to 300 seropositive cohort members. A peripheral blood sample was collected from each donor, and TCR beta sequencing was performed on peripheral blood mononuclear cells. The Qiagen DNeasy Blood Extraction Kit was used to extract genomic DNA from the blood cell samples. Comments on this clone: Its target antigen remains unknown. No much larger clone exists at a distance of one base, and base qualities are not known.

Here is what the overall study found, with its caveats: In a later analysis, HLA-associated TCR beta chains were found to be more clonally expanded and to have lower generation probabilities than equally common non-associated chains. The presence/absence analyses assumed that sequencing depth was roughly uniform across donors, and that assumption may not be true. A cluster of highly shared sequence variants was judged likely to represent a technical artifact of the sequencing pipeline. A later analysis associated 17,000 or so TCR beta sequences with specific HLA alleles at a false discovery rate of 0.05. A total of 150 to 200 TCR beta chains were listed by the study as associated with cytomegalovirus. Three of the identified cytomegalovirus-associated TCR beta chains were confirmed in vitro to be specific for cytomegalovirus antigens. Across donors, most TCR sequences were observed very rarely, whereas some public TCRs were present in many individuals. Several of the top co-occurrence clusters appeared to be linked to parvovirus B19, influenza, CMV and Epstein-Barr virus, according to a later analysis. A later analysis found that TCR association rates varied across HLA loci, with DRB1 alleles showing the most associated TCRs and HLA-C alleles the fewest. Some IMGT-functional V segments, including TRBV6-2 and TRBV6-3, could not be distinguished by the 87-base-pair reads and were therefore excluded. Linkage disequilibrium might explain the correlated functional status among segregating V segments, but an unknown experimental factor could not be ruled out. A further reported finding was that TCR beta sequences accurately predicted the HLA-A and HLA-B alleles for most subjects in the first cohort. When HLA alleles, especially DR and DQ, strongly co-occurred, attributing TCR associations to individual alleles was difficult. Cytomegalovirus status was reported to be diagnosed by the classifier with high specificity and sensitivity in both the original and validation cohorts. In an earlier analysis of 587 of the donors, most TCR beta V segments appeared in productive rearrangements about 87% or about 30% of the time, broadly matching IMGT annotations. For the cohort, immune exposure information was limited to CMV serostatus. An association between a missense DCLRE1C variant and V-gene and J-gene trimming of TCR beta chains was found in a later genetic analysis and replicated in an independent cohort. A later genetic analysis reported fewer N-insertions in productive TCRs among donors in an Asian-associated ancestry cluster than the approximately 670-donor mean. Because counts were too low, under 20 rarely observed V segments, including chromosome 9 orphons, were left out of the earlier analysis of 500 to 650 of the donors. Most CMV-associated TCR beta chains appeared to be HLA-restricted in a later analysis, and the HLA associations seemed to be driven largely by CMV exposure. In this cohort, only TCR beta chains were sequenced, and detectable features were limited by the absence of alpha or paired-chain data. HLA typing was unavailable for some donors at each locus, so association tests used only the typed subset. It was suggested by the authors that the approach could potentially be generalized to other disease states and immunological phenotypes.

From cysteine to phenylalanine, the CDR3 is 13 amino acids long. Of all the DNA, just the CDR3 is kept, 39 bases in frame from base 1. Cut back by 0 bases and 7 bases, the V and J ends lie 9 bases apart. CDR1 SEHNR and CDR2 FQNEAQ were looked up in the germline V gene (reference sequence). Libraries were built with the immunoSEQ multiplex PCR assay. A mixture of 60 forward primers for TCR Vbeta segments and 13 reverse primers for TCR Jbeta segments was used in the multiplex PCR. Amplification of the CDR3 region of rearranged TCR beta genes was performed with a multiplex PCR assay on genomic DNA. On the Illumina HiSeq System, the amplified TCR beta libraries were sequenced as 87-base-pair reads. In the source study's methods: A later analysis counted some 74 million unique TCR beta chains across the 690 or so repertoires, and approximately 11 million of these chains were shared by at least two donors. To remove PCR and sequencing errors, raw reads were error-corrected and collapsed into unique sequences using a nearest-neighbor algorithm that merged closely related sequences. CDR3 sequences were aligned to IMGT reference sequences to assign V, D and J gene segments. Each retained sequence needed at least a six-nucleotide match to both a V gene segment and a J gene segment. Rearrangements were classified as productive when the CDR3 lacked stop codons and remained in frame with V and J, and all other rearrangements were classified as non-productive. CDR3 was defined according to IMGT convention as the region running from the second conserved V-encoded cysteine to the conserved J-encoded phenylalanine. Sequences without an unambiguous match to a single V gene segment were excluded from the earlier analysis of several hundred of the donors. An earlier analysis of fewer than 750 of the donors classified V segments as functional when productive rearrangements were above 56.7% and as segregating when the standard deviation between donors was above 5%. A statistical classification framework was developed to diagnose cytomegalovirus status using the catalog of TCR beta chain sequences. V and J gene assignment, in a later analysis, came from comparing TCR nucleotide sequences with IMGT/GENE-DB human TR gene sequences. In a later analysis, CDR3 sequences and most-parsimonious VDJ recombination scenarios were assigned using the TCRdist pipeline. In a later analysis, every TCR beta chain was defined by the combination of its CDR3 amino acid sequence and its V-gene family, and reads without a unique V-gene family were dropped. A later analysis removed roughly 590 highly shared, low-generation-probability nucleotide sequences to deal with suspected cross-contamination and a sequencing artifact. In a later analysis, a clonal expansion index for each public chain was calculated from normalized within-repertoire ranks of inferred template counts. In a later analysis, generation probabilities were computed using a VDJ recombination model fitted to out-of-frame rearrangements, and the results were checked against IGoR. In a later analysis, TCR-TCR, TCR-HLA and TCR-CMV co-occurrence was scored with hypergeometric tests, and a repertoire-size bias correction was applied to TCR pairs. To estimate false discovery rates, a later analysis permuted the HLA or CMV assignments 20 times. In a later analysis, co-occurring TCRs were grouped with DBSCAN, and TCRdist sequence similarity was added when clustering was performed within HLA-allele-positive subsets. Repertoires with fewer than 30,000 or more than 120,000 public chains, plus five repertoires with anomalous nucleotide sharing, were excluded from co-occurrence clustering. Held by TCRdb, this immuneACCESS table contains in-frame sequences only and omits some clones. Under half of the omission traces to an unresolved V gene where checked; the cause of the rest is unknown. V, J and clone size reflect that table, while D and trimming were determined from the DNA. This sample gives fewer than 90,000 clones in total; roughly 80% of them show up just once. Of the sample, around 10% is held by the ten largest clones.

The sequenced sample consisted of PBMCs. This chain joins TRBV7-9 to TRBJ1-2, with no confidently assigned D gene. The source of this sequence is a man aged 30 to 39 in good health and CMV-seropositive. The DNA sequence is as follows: TGTGCCAGCAGCTTAGCTCGTCTCGGTGGCTACACCTTC. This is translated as CASSLARLGGYTF.